The 22 T cell receptor beta chains reported below all come from one sample, sequenced in a study of CD8 T cells in ankylosing spondylitis. Notes on the study in general: Among TCR beta sequences, a motif of about 8 highly homologous variants appeared characteristic of ankylosing spondylitis blood.

No cognate antigen is known for these TCRs. Each CDR3 protein gets one entry after TCRdb re-called the 5' RACE reads with MiXCR. Of more than 250,000 distinct CDR3 sequences listed, around 8% are singletons. Specimen: blood, either unsorted or a sorted T cell fraction (not recorded which). These receptor sequences come from a male donor with ankylosing spondylitis.

This clonotype was seen only a few times. The rearrangement links TRBV12-3 or TRBV12-4 to TRBJ2-5; D is uncertain. V lost 4 bases and J lost 7, with 16 bases in between. The CDR3 runs 14 residues. The DNA for the CDR3 is TGTGCCAGCAGTTGGACCGAAGGTGGAACGACCCAGTACTTC. This sequence encodes CASSWTEGGTTQYF.

This clonotype appeared many times. The gene calls are TRBV11-3 and TRBJ2-1, with D unresolved. Germline V lookup: CDR1 SGHNT, CDR2 YENEEA. The V end was cut by 0 bases, the J end by 2 bases, with 8 bases between. CDR3 length equals 15 residues. The CDR3 DNA follows: TGTGCCAGCAGCTTAGAGGGCGGTCCCTACAATGAGCAGTTCTTC. Its protein product is CASSLEGGPYNEQFF.

A word on this clonotype: A much larger clone is a single base away; this may be a read error. The V call is TRBV7-6, the J call TRBJ1-5, with D hard to call. The V and J ends lost 5 bases and 0 bases respectively, with 5 bases between them. This CDR3 region has 13 residues. The germline V gene has CDR1 SGHVS and CDR2 FNYEAQ. The CDR3 is CASSGYSNQPQHF. The DNA of the CDR3 is TGTGCCAGCAGCGGGTATAGCAATCAGCCCCAGCATTTT.

The chain uses TRBV29-1 and TRBJ2-3, with 9 positions matching TRBD1. The CDR3 covers 15 residues. The germline CDR1 and CDR2 sequences are SQVTM and ANQGSEA. Unmatched junction bases numbered 10, after V lost 6 bases and J lost 3 bases. CDR3 in amino acids: CSVRPAGQGTDTQYF. In DNA, the CDR3 is TGCAGCGTCCGCCCGGCGGGACAGGGTACAGATACGCAGTATTTT.

The genes are TRBV6-5 and TRBJ1-1, with D hard to call. The CDR3 is 14 residues long. V was pared by 2 bases and J by 2 bases, with 9 bases between. Germline V gene sequence: CDR1 MNHEY, CDR2 SVGAGI. The CDR3 protein is CASSYREANTEAFF. CDR3 bases: TGTGCCAGCAGTTACCGAGAAGCTAACACTGAAGCTTTCTTT.

This clonotype was seen many times. This chain uses TRBV29-1 with TRBJ2-7; TRBD1 matches at 10 bases. In germline, CDR1 is SQVTM, CDR2 ANQGSEA. V dropped 3 bases and J dropped 3; count of bases not matched to a gene: 5. The CDR3 is made up of 14 amino acids. CDR3: CSVDLTGGRYEQYF. CDR3 bases: TGCAGCGTTGATCTGACAGGGGGCCGCTACGAGCAGTACTTC.

This clonotype was seen at least ten times. The chain has TRBV20-1 and TRBJ1-5, with D uncertain. In germline, CDR1 is DFQATT, CDR2 SNEGSKA (reference sequence). The CDR3 consists of 14 residues. V was trimmed by 1 base and J by 3 bases, leaving 10 bases between them. CDR3 amino acids: CSARAGFLNQPQHF. CDR3 DNA: TGCAGTGCTAGAGCCGGCTTTCTCAATCAGCCCCAGCATTTT.

This clonotype was counted between two and nine times. The chain joins TRBV5-1 to TRBJ2-1; D is undetermined. This CDR3 comprises 16 residues. The germline V gene has CDR1 SGHRS and CDR2 YFSETQ. Deletions cut 4 bases from V and 7 bases from J, with 21 bases between. The CDR3 region is CASSRYSGRMVNEQFF. The CDR3 nucleotides read TGCGCCAGCAGCCGATACAGTGGCCGTATGGTGAATGAGCAGTTCTTC.

In this sample, this clonotype turned up many times. The V gene is TRBV27, the J gene TRBJ2-3; TRBD2 is a possible D gene (7 bases). CDR3 length: 17 residues. Germline CDR1 and CDR2: MNHEY and SMNVEV (reference sequence). V was clipped by 6 bases and J by 2 bases, with 21 bases between them. The CDR3 DNA reads as TGTGCCAGCAGCTACACCAGGGGAGCGGGACTCACAGATACGCAGTATTTT. Amino acid sequence: CASSYTRGAGLTDTQYF.

The chain recombines TRBV27 with TRBJ2-7; D remains ambiguous. V shed 6 bases and J shed 6 bases, with 15 bases lying between them. Germline CDR1 and CDR2: MNHEY and SMNVEV (reference sequence). The CDR3 is 13 residues long. DNA of the CDR3: TGTGCCAGCAGGGACGGAGTGTCCGCCGAGCAGTACTTC. This gives the protein CASRDGVSAEQYF.

The rearrangement links TRBV27 to TRBJ2-2; D is ambiguous. CDR1 is MNHEY, CDR2 SMNVEV, per germline (reference sequence). The length of the CDR3 is 16 residues. The V end lost 1 base, the J end lost 0 bases, and 9 bases lay between the germline ends. CDR3: CASSLYTPSNTGELFF. The CDR3, as DNA: TGTGCCAGCAGTTTATATACACCATCGAACACCGGGGAGCTGTTTTTT.

This chain's CDR3 is CASSLALGTGGHGYTF. The CDR3 bases are TGTGCCAGCAGCTTGGCCCTGGGGACAGGGGGCCATGGCTACACCTTC. This chain links TRBV5-5 with TRBJ1-2, with TRBD1 matching over 12 bases. This CDR3 region has 16 residues. The ends lost 0 bases at V and 6 bases at J; junction bases unmatched: 6. The V gene's germline CDR1 is SGHKS and CDR2 YYEKEE (reference sequence).

The V gene is TRBV7-9, the J gene TRBJ2-1, with 7 positions matching TRBD1. The junction had 7 bases not matched to a gene; V was cut back by 5 bases and J by 9 bases. Looked up from germline, CDR1 is SEHNR and CDR2 is FQNEAQ (reference sequence). The CDR3 contains 13 residues. The CDR3 sequence is CASSPQGMGEQFF. CDR3 DNA sequence: TGTGCCAGCAGCCCACAGGGGATGGGTGAGCAGTTCTTC.

The table lists this clonotype with a count of one. This chain connects TRBV30 to TRBJ1-5; no clear D gene. Germline CDR1 and CDR2: GTSNPN and SVGIG (reference sequence). Trimming removed 0 bases at V and 0 bases at J, with 9 bases between. The CDR3 has 15 residues. The CDR3 protein is CAWSVGIYSNQPQHF. Here the CDR3 DNA reads TGTGCCTGGAGTGTCGGGATCTATAGCAATCAGCCCCAGCATTTT.

This clonotype came up many times. In nucleotides, the CDR3 is TGTGCCAGCAGTACCCCCCGGGCGGGCAATCAGCCCCAGCATTTT. Encoded protein: CASSTPRAGNQPQHF. This chain joins TRBV6-1 and TRBJ1-5; no firm D call. The germline V and J ends were trimmed by 5 bases and 2 bases, with 13 bases remaining between them. Germline loops: CDR1 MNHNS, CDR2 SASEGT. The CDR3 runs 15 residues.

This chain joins TRBV5-1 and TRBJ2-5; 8 bases are shared with TRBD2. The CDR3 spans 14 residues. Per germline, CDR1 SGHRS and CDR2 YFSETQ. After removal of 4 bases from V and 5 bases from J, the junction contained 7 bases not matched to a gene. Here the CDR3 DNA reads TGCGCCAGCAGCCCCGGGACTAGTCTCGAGACCCAGTACTTC. It encodes CASSPGTSLETQYF.

Remarks on this clonotype: This may arise from a read error, as a much more abundant clone is one base away. This sequence joins TRBV12-5 and TRBJ2-2; tentative D call: TRBD2 (5 bases). Germline values: CDR1 LGHNT, CDR2 FRNRAP. This CDR3 is built from 12 residues. CDR3 coding DNA: TGTGCTAGTGGTTTTGACACCGGGGAGCTGTCTTTT. Its translation: CASGFDTGELSF.

This clonotype was counted at least ten times. The chain links TRBV29-1 to TRBJ2-1; 7 bases line up with TRBD1. Germline CDR1 is SQVTM and CDR2 is ANQGSEA. This CDR3 spans 14 amino acids. V was clipped by 6 bases and J by 5 bases; unmatched bases: 10. CDR3 coding DNA: TGCAGCGTCGCAGACAGGGTGCGGGACAATGAGCAGTTCTTC. As protein: CSVADRVRDNEQFF.

In its sample, this clonotype was seen many times. J is TRBJ2-7 and V is TRBV3-1; 7 bases agree with TRBD1. Unmatched junction bases numbered 1, after V lost 2 bases and J lost 0 bases. CDR1 is LGHDT, CDR2 YNNKEL, per germline (reference sequence). The length of the CDR3 is 14 residues. CDR3: CASSQTGVSYEQYF. The CDR3 DNA is TGTGCCAGCAGCCAAACAGGGGTCTCCTACGAGCAGTACTTC.

V usage is TRBV29-1 and J usage is TRBJ2-7, with TRBD1 identical over 7 bases. V gave up 4 bases and J gave up 2 bases; unmatched junction bases: 5. The CDR3 length is 13 residues. In germline, CDR1 is SQVTM, CDR2 ANQGSEA. In DNA, the CDR3 is TGCAGCGTTGTAAGAGGGGGCACCTACGAGCAGTACTTC. Translating gives CSVVRGGTYEQYF.

Comments on this clonotype: One junction end disagrees with the germline gene, perhaps due to a read error. J is TRBJ2-1 and V is TRBV5-1, with D unresolved. Looked up from germline, CDR1 is SGHRS and CDR2 is YFSETQ. The CDR3 has 13 residues. The CDR3 bases are TGCGCCTGCAGCTCCCCGCCCCGCGATGAGCAGTTCTTC. It specifies CACSSPPRDEQFF.

The V gene is TRBV6-5, the J gene TRBJ2-1; 10 nucleotides align to TRBD2. J was trimmed by 3 bases and V by 4 bases; bases with no gene match: 9. The CDR3 spans 17 residues. Germline values: CDR1 MNHEY, CDR2 SVGAGI. The CDR3 DNA follows: TGTGCCAGCAGTTCCAAGCCAACTAGCGGGAACTACAATGAGCAGTTCTTC. Its translation is CASSSKPTSGNYNEQFF.